This T cell receptor beta chain was sequenced in a study of T cell responses to AZD1222 COVID-19 vaccine. Germline loops: CDR1 SGHNT, CDR2 YENEEA. The CDR3 has 18 amino acids. V dropped 3 bases and J dropped 7 bases, with 22 bases sitting between them. About this clone itself: Its antigen is not identified.

Study-wide results and limits: Spike-specific TCR breadth and depth grew following two AZD1222 doses.

Profiled with immunoSEQ multiplex PCR; TCRdb holds only in-frame clones, not every one. Among about 150,000 clones listed, roughly nine tenths were seen once. V gene TRBV11-3 combines with J gene TRBJ1-6; D may be TRBD1 (5 bases). This material consisted of peripheral blood, taken on day 0 of AZD1222 vaccination. This TCR derives from an adult in good health. For the CDR3, the DNA is TGTGCCAGCAGCTTCGACCGCGTGGGCAGCCGGGGGAATTCACCCCTCCACTTT. Amino acids: CASSFDRVGSRGNSPLHF. Drawing the rest from reference TRBV11-3 and TRBJ1-6, the complete variable domain is EAGVVQSPRYKIIEKKQPVAFWCNPISGHNTLYWYLQNLGQGPELLIRYENEEAVDDSQLPKDRFSAERLKGVDSTLKIQPAELGDSAVYLCASSFDRVGSRGNSPLHFGNGTRLTVT.